This TCR beta chain is drawn from a study of shared T cell receptors in the human thymus. After removal of 4 bases from V and 0 bases from J, the junction contained 5 bases not matched to a gene. CDR3 size: 15 residues. Germline values: CDR1 SGHDN, CDR2 FVKESK. Libraries were prepared by immunoSEQ multiplex PCR; TCRdb keeps only in-frame clonotypes and omits some of them. The sample yields 500,000 to 550,000 clones, about 84% seen once. The sample was also reused in another study, on human thymus T cells. From that second work: Healthy Finnish infants undergoing corrective surgery for congenital heart defects provided the donor material. Resections obtained during corrective heart surgery supplied the thymus tissue. Related studies noted strongly shared thymic repertoires across unrelated people.

The chain recombines TRBV14 with TRBJ2-7; 8 bases agree with TRBD1. The clonotype originates from a boy under two years old with a congenital heart defect. Specimen: thymocytes. CDR3 amino acids: CASSRQTGASYEQYF. The CDR3 region has the DNA TGTGCCAGCAGCCGCCAGACAGGGGCCTCCTACGAGCAGTACTTC.